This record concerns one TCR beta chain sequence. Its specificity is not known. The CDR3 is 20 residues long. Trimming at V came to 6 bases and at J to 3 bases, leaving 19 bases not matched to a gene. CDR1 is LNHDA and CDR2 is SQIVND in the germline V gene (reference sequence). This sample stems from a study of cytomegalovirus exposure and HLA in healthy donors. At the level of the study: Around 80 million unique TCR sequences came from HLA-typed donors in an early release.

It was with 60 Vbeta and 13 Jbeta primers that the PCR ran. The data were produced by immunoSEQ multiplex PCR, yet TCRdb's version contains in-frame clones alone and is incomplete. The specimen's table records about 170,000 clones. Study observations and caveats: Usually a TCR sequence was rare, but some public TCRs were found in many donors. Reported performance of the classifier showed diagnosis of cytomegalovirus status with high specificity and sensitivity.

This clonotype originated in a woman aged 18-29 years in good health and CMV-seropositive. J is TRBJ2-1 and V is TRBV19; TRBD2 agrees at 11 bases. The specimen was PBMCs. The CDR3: CASRPTAGRQTSGNYNEQFF. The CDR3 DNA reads TGTGCCAGTAGACCGACAGCAGGGCGCCAGACTAGCGGGAACTACAATGAGCAGTTCTTC.